A single sample gave rise to the 32 T cell receptor beta chains below, sequenced in a study of T-cell reconstitution after alpha-beta-depleted transplantation in children. The TCRbeta library was prepared with unique molecular identifiers. TCRdb re-called the PCR reads through MiXCR, storing one row per CDR3 protein. This table has approximately 400,000 distinct CDR3 sequences, roughly 11% appearing once. The sample consisted of PBMCs from the stem cell graft donor, taken from the stem cell graft. These receptor sequences come from a human donor who donated a stem cell graft to a child with acute myeloid leukemia.

This clonotype has a count of ten or more. V gene TRBV10-3 combines with J gene TRBJ2-2; the match to TRBD1 covers 7 bases. Germline V CDR1 and CDR2: ENHRY, SYGVKD. The CDR3 has 15 amino acids. V gave up 5 bases and J gave up 3 bases; unmatched junction bases: 6. CDR3 nucleotides: TGTGCCATCAGTAACGACAGGGAATACACCGGGGAGCTGTTTTTT. This sequence encodes CAISNDREYTGELFF.

The chain is built from TRBV27 and TRBJ1-2; D ambiguous. The ends were cut back, 0 bases at V and 4 bases at J, with 12 bases in the middle. This CDR3 has 15 amino acids. CDR1 MNHEY and CDR2 SMNVEV come from the germline V gene (reference sequence). CDR3 DNA: TGTGCCAGCAGTTTATCGAGTTTAGCAAGCTATGGCTACACCTTC. Amino acid sequence: CASSLSSLASYGYTF.

This clonotype showed up just a few times. J is TRBJ2-2 and V is TRBV7-3, with 15 bases matching TRBD2. This CDR3 is 19 amino acids long. After removal of 5 bases from V and 2 bases from J, the junction contained 9 bases not matched to a gene. Germline CDR1 SGHTA, CDR2 FQGTGA. CDR3 sequence (DNA): TGTGCCAGCAGCCCCACTGGACTAGCGGGAGGGCTTAACACCGGGGAGCTGTTTTTT. The encoded protein is CASSPTGLAGGLNTGELFF.

This clonotype showed up just a few times. The chain has TRBV9 and TRBJ1-6, with D possibly being TRBD1 (6 bases). Germline V CDR1 and CDR2: SGDLS, YYNGEE. Trimming removed 3 bases at V and 9 bases at J, with 16 bases between. The CDR3 loop spans 15 amino acids. The CDR3 spells CASSARTEGGSPLHF. DNA for the CDR3: TGTGCCAGCAGCGCCCGGACAGAGGGTGGTTCACCCCTCCACTTT.

This clonotype turned up a few times. This chain joins TRBV5-1 and TRBJ2-2; tentatively, D is TRBD2 (6 bases). V was cut by 4 bases and J by 0 bases, with 13 bases left in between. The CDR3 sequence is 16 residues long. CDR1 and CDR2 (germline): SGHRS, YFSETQ. As DNA, the CDR3 is TGCGCCAGCAGCCCCGGGACGGGAGCGAACACCGGGGAGCTGTTTTTT. It encodes CASSPGTGANTGELFF. The whole variable domain, remainder taken from reference TRBV5-1 and TRBJ2-2, is KAGVTQTPRYLIKTRGQQVTLSCSPISGHRSVSWYQQTPGQGLQFLFEYFSETQRNKGNFPGRFSGRQFSNSRSEMNVSTLELGDSALYLCASSPGTGANTGELFFGEGSRLTVL.

This clonotype occurred many times. The chain combines TRBV5-1 with TRBJ1-5; D is ambiguous. From germline, CDR1 is SGHRS and CDR2 YFSETQ. Trimming left V 1 base short and J 6 bases short, with 14 bases between. This CDR3 contains 15 residues. This CDR3 is CASSLYPDRPQPQHF. CDR3 DNA: TGCGCCAGCAGCTTGTACCCAGACCGCCCTCAGCCCCAGCATTTT. The full variable domain, in which reference TRBV5-1 and TRBJ1-5 provide the parts outside the CDR3, is KAGVTQTPRYLIKTRGQQVTLSCSPISGHRSVSWYQQTPGQGLQFLFEYFSETQRNKGNFPGRFSGRQFSNSRSEMNVSTLELGDSALYLCASSLYPDRPQPQHFGDGTRLSIL.

This clonotype occurred a few times. The gene calls are TRBV27 and TRBJ2-3; 7 nucleotides match TRBD2. CDR1 is MNHEY, CDR2 SMNVEV, per germline (reference sequence). The junction had 5 bases not matched to a gene; V was cut back by 5 bases and J by 0 bases. This CDR3 is built from 15 residues. The CDR3 nucleotides are TGTGCCAGCAGTAGACTAGCAGCTAGCACAGATACGCAGTATTTT. This sequence encodes CASSRLAASTDTQYF.

This chain connects TRBV5-1 to TRBJ2-2; perhaps TRBD1 as D (6 bases). Trimming stripped 0 bases from V and 1 base from J, with 13 bases between. Germline lookup yields CDR1 SGHRS and CDR2 YFSETQ. The CDR3 is made up of 17 amino acids. Written as DNA, the CDR3 is TGCGCCAGCAGCTTGGCGGGTTGGGGACAGAACACCGGGGAGCTGTTTTTT. Translated: CASSLAGWGQNTGELFF.

The CDR3 loop reads CASSPTLRGQETQYF. CDR3 bases: TGTGCCAGCTCACCAACGCTTCGGGGGCAAGAGACCCAGTACTTC. The J gene is TRBJ2-5, the V gene TRBV18; weak D call: TRBD2 (6 bases). The CDR3 runs to 15 residues. The ends were cut back, 2 bases at V and 2 bases at J, with 12 bases in the middle. Germline-derived CDR1 and CDR2 are KGHSH and LQKENI.

This clonotype was seen ten or more times. The chain is built from TRBV15 and TRBJ2-3, with 14 bases lining up with TRBD2. The CDR3 contains 15 residues. With V trimmed by 5 bases and J by 4 bases, 2 bases remained unmatched. Germline CDR1 LNHNV, CDR2 YYDKDF (reference sequence). CDR3 in amino acids: CATSGLAGGSDTQYF. The CDR3 bases are TGTGCCACCAGCGGACTAGCGGGAGGTTCAGATACGCAGTATTTT.

Concerning this clonotype: The CDR3 end shows no conserved phenylalanine or tryptophan, and so a read error is likely. J is TRBJ2-2 and V is TRBV7-8; tentatively, D is TRBD1 or TRBD2 (5 bases each). CDR3 length equals 15 residues. The germline V gene has CDR1 SGHVS and CDR2 FQNEAQ. The V end was cut by 6 bases, the J end by 7 bases, with 18 bases between. CDR3 sequence: CASSPHGTASGELFL. The CDR3 nucleotides read TGTGCCAGCAGTCCTCACGGGACGGCCAGCGGGGAGCTGTTTCTT.

This clonotype was detected only a few times. This chain uses TRBV30 with TRBJ1-1, with D uncertain. Germline assignment: CDR1 GTSNPN and CDR2 SVGIG (reference sequence). V was clipped by 8 bases and J by 2 bases, with 15 bases between them. The CDR3 contains 13 residues. CDR3 residues: CAGEKAVNTEAFF. The CDR3 bases are TGTGCCGGGGAAAAGGCGGTTAACACTGAAGCTTTCTTT.

Note on this clonotype: Germline and junction disagree at one end, which may indicate a read error. CDR3 sequence (DNA): TGCTGTGCCGGGGGACTAGCGGGAGGGCCCCCCTACAATGAGCAGTTCTTC. Translation: CCAGGLAGGPPYNEQFF. The rearrangement links TRBV20-1 to TRBJ2-1, with 16 bases lining up with TRBD2. CDR1 DFQATT and CDR2 SNEGSKA come from the germline V gene (reference sequence). The CDR3 loop spans 17 amino acids.

This clonotype was seen more than once but under ten times. The DNA for the CDR3 is TGTGCCAGCAGCTCGTGGGGACAGGGGGCCTACGAGCAGTACTTC. Residues: CASSSWGQGAYEQYF. This chain joins TRBV12-3 or TRBV12-4 and TRBJ2-7, with TRBD1 matching 11 bases. Trimming cost V 6 bases and J 2 bases; bases outside gene matches: 6. The CDR3 sequence is 15 residues long.

The chain is built from TRBV5-6 and TRBJ2-5; no definite D call. The CDR3 spans 14 residues. CDR1 is SGHDT and CDR2 is YYEEEE in the germline V gene. The V gene lost 2 bases and the J gene lost 1 base, with 9 bases spanning the gap. The CDR3, as DNA: TGTGCCAGCAGCTTTCGGGTGCTCCAAGAGACCCAGTACTTC. It codes for CASSFRVLQETQYF.

The CDR3, as DNA: TGCGCCAGCAGCTTGGGGGACACCTCCTACAATGAGCAGTTCTTC. As protein: CASSLGDTSYNEQFF. V and J are TRBV5-1 and TRBJ2-1; TRBD1 might be the D (6 bases). The CDR3 is 15 residues long. Germline lookup yields CDR1 SGHRS and CDR2 YFSETQ. Trimming shortened V by 0 bases and J by 0 bases, and 7 bases separated the two germline ends.

In this sample, this clonotype turned up a few times. This rearrangement joins TRBV20-1 to TRBJ2-1, with D perhaps matching TRBD2 (5 bases). The germline gives CDR1 DFQATT, CDR2 SNEGSKA (reference sequence). CDR3 size: 13 residues. The CDR3 here is CKITGSSYNEQFF. The CDR3 DNA is TGCAAAATAACGGGGAGCTCCTACAATGAGCAGTTCTTC.

The chain joins TRBV20-1 to TRBJ2-7; D gene uncertain. V lost 2 bases and J lost 2, with 22 bases in between. CDR1 DFQATT and CDR2 SNEGSKA come from the germline V gene (reference sequence). This CDR3 is 17 amino acids long. This CDR3 is CSARPTFSEANTYEQYF. CDR3 bases: TGCAGTGCTAGACCAACCTTCTCTGAGGCAAATACCTACGAGCAGTACTTC.

The rearrangement uses TRBV4-1 and TRBJ2-5, with a possible D match to TRBD2 (6 bases). Germline V lookup: CDR1 MGHRA, CDR2 YSYEKL. V gave up 2 bases and J gave up 3 bases, with 16 bases separating them. The CDR3 runs to 16 residues. The CDR3 DNA is TGCGCCAGCAGCCAACCCGGGGGTTGGGGTGAAGAGACCCAGTACTTC. Translated: CASSQPGGWGEETQYF.

This clonotype was observed a few times. The chain carries TRBV6-1 and TRBJ1-5; possibly TRBD1 for D (5 bases). The CDR3 is 15 residues long. CDR1 and CDR2 (germline): MNHNS, SASEGT. The germline V and J ends were trimmed by 6 bases and 4 bases, with 16 bases remaining between them. The CDR3 nucleotides read TGTGCCAGCAGGGAGGGACGGGGGATTAATCAGCCCCAGCATTTT. Translation gives CASREGRGINQPQHF.

This clonotype has at least ten counts. This chain connects TRBV29-1 to TRBJ1-1, with D perhaps TRBD1 (5 bases). The V gene's germline CDR1 is SQVTM and CDR2 ANQGSEA. The CDR3 has 14 residues. Trimming took off 1 base at V and 6 bases at J, with 15 bases between the two ends. DNA of the CDR3: TGCAGCGTTGAAGGGGGGGAGCGAAGAGCTGAAGCTTTCTTT. This sequence encodes CSVEGGERRAEAFF.

In its sample, this clonotype was seen a few times. The chain recombines TRBV25-1 with TRBJ2-5; 8 bases agree with TRBD1. Germline V lookup: CDR1 MGHDK, CDR2 SYGVNS. Trimming removed 2 bases from V and 1 base from J; junction bases left unmatched: 6. The length of the CDR3 is 16 residues. The CDR3 region is CASSEPGQGIQETQYF. The CDR3 coding sequence is TGTGCCAGCAGTGAACCCGGACAGGGCATCCAAGAGACCCAGTACTTC.

This clonotype was observed at least ten times. The chain combines TRBV7-2 with TRBJ2-3; D not resolved. The V end lost 1 base, the J end lost 7 bases, and 3 bases lay between the germline ends. CDR1 is SGHTA and CDR2 is FQGNSA in the germline V gene. The CDR3 covers 11 residues. Here the CDR3 DNA reads TGTGCCAGCAGCTTAGGAAATACGCAGTATTTT. Its translation is CASSLGNTQYF.

About this clonotype: Mismatch with germline at one junction end may stem from a read error. The V and J genes are TRBV20-1 and TRBJ1-4; TRBD1 might be the D (6 bases). CDR3 length equals 16 residues. The germline gives CDR1 DFQATT, CDR2 SNEGSKA (reference sequence). CDR3 amino acids: CCARDVRSAGVEKLFF. CDR3 DNA sequence: TGCTGTGCTAGAGATGTACGGTCGGCAGGGGTGGAAAAACTGTTTTTT.

This clonotype was counted between two and nine times. The chain uses TRBV29-1 and TRBJ2-2; possibly TRBD2 for D (5 bases). Trimming left V 8 bases short and J 4 bases short, with 17 bases between. In germline, CDR1 is SQVTM, CDR2 ANQGSEA. CDR3 size: 14 residues. The CDR3 DNA is TGCAGCATCTGCGAGGGCGCGTGCACCGGGGAGCTGTTTTTT. The encoded protein is CSICEGACTGELFF.

Only a few counts were recorded for this clonotype. The chain joins TRBV15 to TRBJ2-7; 10 bases match TRBD2. Trimming cost V 2 bases and J 2 bases; bases outside gene matches: 3. The CDR3 is 15 amino acids. Germline values: CDR1 LNHNV, CDR2 YYDKDF (reference sequence). This chain's CDR3 is CATSRPSGGAYEQYF. The DNA of the CDR3 is TGTGCCACCAGCAGACCTAGCGGGGGAGCCTACGAGCAGTACTTC.

This chain connects TRBV15 to TRBJ1-5; D unresolved. CDR1 LNHNV and CDR2 YYDKDF come from the germline V gene (reference sequence). The CDR3 loop spans 14 amino acids. V was cut by 5 bases and J by 1 base, with 9 bases left in between. The CDR3 here is CATSSLRSNQPQHF. The CDR3 DNA reads TGTGCCACCAGCTCCCTACGCAGCAATCAGCCCCAGCATTTT.

Many counts were recorded for this clonotype. The CDR3 coding sequence is TGTGCCAGCAGTTTAGCCAGAAACCAGGAAAAACTGTTTTTT. It is translated as CASSLARNQEKLFF. This rearrangement joins TRBV12-3 or TRBV12-4 to TRBJ1-4; D remains ambiguous. The V end lost 0 bases, the J end lost 8 bases, and 10 bases lay between the germline ends. The CDR3 contains 14 residues.

The chain is built from TRBV25-1 and TRBJ1-3, with no clear D. In germline, CDR1 is MGHDK, CDR2 SYGVNS. The V end lost 0 bases, the J end lost 2 bases, and 11 bases lay between the germline ends. The CDR3 has 16 amino acids. CDR3 amino acids: CASSEYRVQAGNTIYF. CDR3 DNA: TGTGCCAGCAGTGAATACCGGGTGCAAGCTGGAAACACCATATATTTT.

This clonotype was seen more than once but under ten times. This chain uses TRBV6-2 or TRBV6-3 with TRBJ1-2; D unclear. The CDR3 has 15 residues. Trimming stripped 7 bases from V and 3 bases from J, with 18 bases between. Germline CDR1 reads MNHEY; CDR2 reads SVGEGT. The CDR3 is CASNGGQRTYYGYTF. The CDR3 coding sequence is TGTGCCAGCAACGGAGGGCAGCGTACCTACTATGGCTACACCTTC.

This clonotype was recorded at least ten times. The chain has TRBV29-1 and TRBJ2-4; perhaps TRBD2 as D (5 bases). CDR3 length: 11 amino acids. Trimming removed 4 bases from V and 7 bases from J, with 8 bases in between. Germline V gene sequence: CDR1 SQVTM, CDR2 ANQGSEA. DNA of the CDR3: TGCAGCGTTGCAGAGCGGAACATTCAGTACTTC. This sequence encodes CSVAERNIQYF. Together with reference TRBV29-1 and TRBJ2-4, the CDR3 gives the full variable domain: SAVISQKPSRDICQRGTSLTIQCQVDSQVTMMFWYRQQPGQSLTLIATANQGSEATYESGFVIDKFPISRPNLTFSTLTVSNMSPEDSSIYLCSVAERNIQYFGAGTRLSVL.

In this sample, this clonotype turned up a few times. The chain is built from TRBV20-1 and TRBJ1-5; D may be TRBD1 (6 bases). V gave up 0 bases and J gave up 7 bases, with 16 bases separating them. This CDR3 is 15 amino acids long. Germline V gene lookup returns CDR1 DFQATT and CDR2 SNEGSKA (reference sequence). The CDR3 DNA is TGCAGTGCTAGAGATCCAGTAGGGGGGCGACAGCCCCAGCATTTT. It is translated as CSARDPVGGRQPQHF.